The rows below give T cell receptor beta chains drawn from one sample of a study of long-term antiretroviral therapy in people with HIV. Only in-frame clones appear in the TCRdb table, and some are missing; sequencing was by immunoSEQ multiplex PCR. The sample has fewer than 40,000 clones; 70% to 90% are singletons. The sequencing here drew on unsorted PBMCs, taken just before starting antiretroviral therapy. These receptors were collected from a woman between 18 and 29 years old with HIV. Each CDR3 is given with its conserved first and last residue. The order of the fields is clone size, V gene, D gene, J gene, CDR3 protein, CDR3 DNA. The D gene is left open where the match is weak. Not every row has a clone size; where given, it reads once, few, many or a size class.

clone_size: -
v_call: TRBV6-6
d_call: -
j_call: TRBJ2-7
cdr3_aa: CASSPAGYEQYF
cdr3_nt: TGTGCCAGCAGTCCAGCGGGCTACGAGCAGTACTTC

clone_size: -
v_call: TRBV27
d_call: TRBD1
j_call: TRBJ2-7
cdr3_aa: CASSSSPTGTYEQYF
cdr3_nt: TGTGCCAGCAGTTCCTCGCCGACAGGGACCTACGAGCAGTACTTC

clone_size: once
v_call: TRBV7-8
d_call: TRBD2
j_call: TRBJ2-3
cdr3_aa: CASSGRLAEPPDTQYF
cdr3_nt: TGTGCCAGCAGCGGCAGACTAGCGGAGCCCCCAGATACGCAGTATTTT

clone_size: few
v_call: TRBV9
d_call: -
j_call: TRBJ2-2
cdr3_aa: CASSVNLWTKDTGELFF
cdr3_nt: TGTGCCAGCAGCGTAAACCTTTGGACTAAGGACACCGGGGAGCTGTTTTTT

clone_size: -
v_call: TRBV7-8
d_call: -
j_call: TRBJ1-2
cdr3_aa: CASSLVAAQGSGYTF
cdr3_nt: TGTGCCAGCAGCTTAGTAGCCGCCCAGGGGAGCGGCTACACCTTC

clone_size: -
v_call: TRBV5-6
d_call: TRBD1
j_call: TRBJ1-1
cdr3_aa: CASSLGQRHMNTEAFF
cdr3_nt: TGTGCCAGCAGCCTGGGACAGCGACATATGAACACTGAAGCTTTCTTT

clone_size: -
v_call: TRBV19
d_call: TRBD2
j_call: TRBJ2-1
cdr3_aa: CASSGTSGFNEQFF
cdr3_nt: TGTGCCAGTAGTGGGACTAGCGGTTTCAATGAGCAGTTCTTC

clone_size: -
v_call: TRBV10-3
d_call: -
j_call: TRBJ1-1
cdr3_aa: CAITPGHLATEAFF
cdr3_nt: TGTGCCATCACCCCGGGACACCTGGCCACTGAAGCTTTCTTT

clone_size: -
v_call: TRBV4-1
d_call: -
j_call: TRBJ2-2
cdr3_aa: CASSQAQGGVGTGELFF
cdr3_nt: TGCGCCAGCAGCCAAGCCCAGGGTGGGGTTGGTACCGGGGAGCTGTTTTTT

clone_size: once
v_call: TRBV5-1
d_call: -
j_call: TRBJ1-1
cdr3_aa: CASSLGGGTEAFF
cdr3_nt: TGCGCCAGCAGCTTGGGGGGGGGCACTGAAGCTTTCTTT

clone_size: -
v_call: TRBV5-1
d_call: -
j_call: TRBJ2-3
cdr3_aa: CASSPNTDTQYF
cdr3_nt: TGCGCCAGCAGCCCGAACACAGATACGCAGTATTTT

clone_size: few
v_call: TRBV7-3
d_call: TRBD1
j_call: TRBJ2-2
cdr3_aa: CASSYRGSPGELFF
cdr3_nt: TGTGCCAGCAGCTACAGGGGCAGTCCCGGGGAGCTGTTTTTT

clone_size: -
v_call: TRBV28
d_call: -
j_call: TRBJ1-2
cdr3_aa: CASSLRDRTTNANGYTF
cdr3_nt: TGTGCCAGCAGTTTGAGGGACCGAACCACGAATGCAAATGGCTACACCTTC

clone_size: -
v_call: TRBV2
d_call: -
j_call: TRBJ2-1
cdr3_aa: CATLSGSSYNEQFF
cdr3_nt: TGTGCCACCCTATCCGGAAGCTCCTACAATGAGCAGTTCTTC

clone_size: -
v_call: TRBV4-3
d_call: TRBD2
j_call: TRBJ2-1
cdr3_aa: CASSRTSGSRNEQFF
cdr3_nt: TGCGCCAGCAGCCGGACTAGCGGGAGCCGCAATGAGCAGTTCTTC

clone_size: -
v_call: TRBV18
d_call: -
j_call: TRBJ2-2
cdr3_aa: CASSSFPNTGELFF
cdr3_nt: TGTGCCAGCTCCAGCTTTCCGAACACCGGGGAGCTGTTTTTT

clone_size: -
v_call: TRBV25-1
d_call: TRBD1
j_call: TRBJ1-4
cdr3_aa: CASRGQVGIEKLFF
cdr3_nt: TGTGCCAGCAGAGGACAGGTGGGAATCGAAAAACTGTTTTTT

clone_size: few
v_call: TRBV4-1
d_call: -
j_call: TRBJ1-5
cdr3_aa: CASSHRAPGANQPQHF
cdr3_nt: TGCGCCAGCAGCCACAGGGCCCCGGGGGCAAATCAGCCCCAGCATTTT

clone_size: -
v_call: TRBV29-1
d_call: -
j_call: TRBJ2-5
cdr3_aa: CSTRGTKETQYF
cdr3_nt: TGCAGCACTCGTGGGACAAAAGAGACCCAGTACTTC

clone_size: -
v_call: TRBV6-5
d_call: -
j_call: TRBJ1-1
cdr3_aa: CASKIGSSDTEAFF
cdr3_nt: TGTGCCAGCAAGATTGGGAGTTCGGACACTGAAGCTTTCTTT

clone_size: -
v_call: TRBV18
d_call: TRBD1
j_call: TRBJ1-2
cdr3_aa: CASSPGRDRGPVYYGYTF
cdr3_nt: TGTGCCAGCTCACCGGGAAGGGACAGGGGGCCTGTTTACTATGGCTACACCTTC

clone_size: -
v_call: TRBV4-2
d_call: TRBD2
j_call: TRBJ2-3
cdr3_aa: CASSFGTSGIDTQYF
cdr3_nt: TGTGCCAGCAGCTTCGGGACTAGCGGGATAGATACGCAGTATTTT

clone_size: -
v_call: TRBV29-1
d_call: -
j_call: TRBJ1-1
cdr3_aa: CSVERGAAGTEAFF
cdr3_nt: TGCAGCGTTGAAAGGGGGGCGGCTGGCACTGAAGCTTTCTTT

clone_size: few
v_call: TRBV5-6
d_call: -
j_call: TRBJ1-2
cdr3_aa: CASSLDRTAMWDTF
cdr3_nt: TGTGCCAGCAGCTTGGACAGGACCGCTATGTGGGACACCTTC

clone_size: -
v_call: TRBV7-9
d_call: TRBD1
j_call: TRBJ1-2
cdr3_aa: CASSRDSYGYTF
cdr3_nt: TGTGCCAGCAGCAGGGACAGCTATGGCTACACCTTC

clone_size: -
v_call: TRBV6-1
d_call: TRBD1
j_call: TRBJ2-5
cdr3_aa: CASSEFSGTGQETQYF
cdr3_nt: TGTGCCAGCAGTGAATTCTCCGGGACAGGCCAAGAGACCCAGTACTTC

clone_size: -
v_call: TRBV5-4
d_call: -
j_call: TRBJ1-1
cdr3_aa: CASSLGGTTVTYTEAFF
cdr3_nt: TGTGCCAGCAGCTTGGGGGGAACGACCGTAACCTACACTGAAGCTTTCTTT

clone_size: -
v_call: TRBV10-3
d_call: -
j_call: TRBJ1-2
cdr3_aa: CAISTGGGYTF
cdr3_nt: TGTGCCATCAGTACCGGGGGTGGCTACACCTTC

clone_size: -
v_call: TRBV19
d_call: -
j_call: TRBJ1-1
cdr3_aa: CASSVIGYGTEAFF
cdr3_nt: TGTGCCAGTAGTGTCATAGGATATGGCACTGAAGCTTTCTTT

clone_size: -
v_call: TRBV11-2
d_call: -
j_call: TRBJ1-2
cdr3_aa: CASSLEGRNYGYTF
cdr3_nt: TGTGCCAGCAGCTTAGAAGGGAGGAACTATGGCTACACCTTC

clone_size: -
v_call: TRBV5-1
d_call: -
j_call: TRBJ2-5
cdr3_aa: CASSLFGIQETQYF
cdr3_nt: TGCGCCAGCAGCTTGTTCGGGATCCAAGAGACCCAGTACTTC

clone_size: -
v_call: TRBV19
d_call: TRBD1
j_call: TRBJ2-2
cdr3_aa: CAIRTGGNSRGELFF
cdr3_nt: TGTGCCATTCGGACAGGGGGGAACAGCCGCGGGGAGCTGTTTTTT

clone_size: once
v_call: TRBV23-1
d_call: TRBD2
j_call: TRBJ2-7
cdr3_aa: CASSPGRDYEQYF
cdr3_nt: TGCGCCAGCAGCCCCGGGAGGGACTACGAGCAGTACTTC

clone_size: -
v_call: TRBV5-1
d_call: TRBD2
j_call: TRBJ2-5
cdr3_aa: CASSLRTSGREETQYF
cdr3_nt: TGCGCCAGCAGCCTAAGGACTAGCGGGAGAGAAGAGACCCAGTACTTC

clone_size: -
v_call: TRBV14
d_call: -
j_call: TRBJ1-1
cdr3_aa: CASSQAGEAFF
cdr3_nt: TGTGCCAGCAGCCAAGCGGGGGAAGCTTTCTTT

clone_size: once
v_call: TRBV5-1
d_call: TRBD2
j_call: TRBJ2-7
cdr3_aa: CASAGEREAYEQYF
cdr3_nt: TGCGCCAGCGCTGGCGAGCGGGAGGCCTACGAGCAGTACTTC

clone_size: -
v_call: TRBV29-1
d_call: TRBD2
j_call: TRBJ2-5
cdr3_aa: CSVCVSGVQETQYF
cdr3_nt: TGCAGCGTATGTGTCAGCGGGGTTCAAGAGACCCAGTACTTC

clone_size: -
v_call: TRBV6-5
d_call: -
j_call: TRBJ1-1
cdr3_aa: CASSYRGTNTEAFF
cdr3_nt: TGTGCCAGCAGTTACAGGGGTACGAACACTGAAGCTTTCTTT

clone_size: -
v_call: TRBV11-3
d_call: -
j_call: TRBJ2-2
cdr3_aa: CASSVTGELFF
cdr3_nt: TGTGCCAGCAGCGTTACCGGGGAGCTGTTTTTT

clone_size: few
v_call: TRBV5-4
d_call: -
j_call: TRBJ1-2
cdr3_aa: CASSSGHPLNYGYTF
cdr3_nt: TGTGCCAGCAGCTCAGGACACCCTCTTAACTATGGCTACACCTTC

clone_size: -
v_call: TRBV19
d_call: TRBD2
j_call: TRBJ2-3
cdr3_aa: CASTLAGGLRTDTQYF
cdr3_nt: TGTGCCAGCACACTAGCGGGAGGGCTTAGGACAGATACGCAGTATTTT

clone_size: -
v_call: TRBV28
d_call: -
j_call: TRBJ2-7
cdr3_aa: CASSLGTRVHEQYF
cdr3_nt: TGTGCCAGCAGTTTGGGGACCAGGGTCCACGAGCAGTACTTC

clone_size: once
v_call: TRBV5-6
d_call: -
j_call: TRBJ2-1
cdr3_aa: CASSAPLGVGDRGYEQFF
cdr3_nt: TGTGCCAGCAGCGCCCCCCTGGGTGTGGGAGACAGAGGCTATGAGCAGTTCTTC

clone_size: -
v_call: TRBV27
d_call: TRBD1
j_call: TRBJ1-3
cdr3_aa: CASRPTGDFGNTIYF
cdr3_nt: TGTGCCAGCAGACCCACAGGGGACTTCGGAAACACCATATATTTT

clone_size: -
v_call: TRBV5-4
d_call: -
j_call: TRBJ2-6
cdr3_aa: CAYRPGAGSSGANVLTF
cdr3_nt: TGTGCCTACCGCCCGGGGGCAGGGAGCTCTGGGGCCAACGTCCTGACTTTC

clone_size: -
v_call: TRBV7-8
d_call: -
j_call: TRBJ2-7
cdr3_aa: CASSLVGGREQYF
cdr3_nt: TGTGCCAGCAGCCTAGTGGGGGGGCGGGAGCAGTACTTC

clone_size: -
v_call: TRBV10-3
d_call: TRBD2
j_call: TRBJ2-7
cdr3_aa: CAINSGRSSEQYF
cdr3_nt: TGTGCCATCAACAGCGGGAGGTCAAGCGAGCAGTACTTC

clone_size: -
v_call: TRBV6-6
d_call: TRBD1
j_call: TRBJ1-2
cdr3_aa: CASSFGQENYGYTF
cdr3_nt: TGTGCCAGCAGTTTTGGACAGGAGAACTATGGCTACACCTTC